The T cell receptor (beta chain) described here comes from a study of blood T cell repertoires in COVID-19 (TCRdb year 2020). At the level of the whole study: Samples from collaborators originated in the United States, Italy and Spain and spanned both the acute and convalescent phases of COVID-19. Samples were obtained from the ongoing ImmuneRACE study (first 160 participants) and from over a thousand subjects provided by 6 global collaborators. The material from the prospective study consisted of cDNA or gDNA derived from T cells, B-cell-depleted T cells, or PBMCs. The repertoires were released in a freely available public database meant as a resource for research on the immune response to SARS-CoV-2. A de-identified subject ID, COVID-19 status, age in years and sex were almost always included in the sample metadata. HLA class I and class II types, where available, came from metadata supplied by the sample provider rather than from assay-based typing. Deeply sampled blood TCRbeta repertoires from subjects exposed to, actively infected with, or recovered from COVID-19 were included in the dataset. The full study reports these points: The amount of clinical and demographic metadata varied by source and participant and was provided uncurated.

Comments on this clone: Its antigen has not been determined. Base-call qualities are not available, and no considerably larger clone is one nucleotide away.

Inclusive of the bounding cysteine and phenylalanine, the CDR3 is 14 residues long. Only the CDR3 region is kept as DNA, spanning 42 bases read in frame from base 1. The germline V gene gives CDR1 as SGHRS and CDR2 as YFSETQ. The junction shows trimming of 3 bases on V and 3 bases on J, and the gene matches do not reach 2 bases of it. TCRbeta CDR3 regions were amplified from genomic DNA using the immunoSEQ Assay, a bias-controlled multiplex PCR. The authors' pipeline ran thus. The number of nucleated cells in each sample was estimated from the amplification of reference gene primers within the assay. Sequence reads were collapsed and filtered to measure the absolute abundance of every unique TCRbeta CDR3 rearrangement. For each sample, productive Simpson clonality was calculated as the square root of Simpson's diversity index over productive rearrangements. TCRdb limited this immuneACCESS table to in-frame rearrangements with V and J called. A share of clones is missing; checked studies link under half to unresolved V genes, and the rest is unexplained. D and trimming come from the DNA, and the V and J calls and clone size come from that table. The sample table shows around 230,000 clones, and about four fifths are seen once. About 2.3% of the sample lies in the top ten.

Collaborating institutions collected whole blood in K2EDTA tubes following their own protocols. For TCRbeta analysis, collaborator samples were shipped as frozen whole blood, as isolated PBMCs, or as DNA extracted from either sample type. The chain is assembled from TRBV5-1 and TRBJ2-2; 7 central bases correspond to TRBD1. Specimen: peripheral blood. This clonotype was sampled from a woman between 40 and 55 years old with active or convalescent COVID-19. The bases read TGCGCCAGCAGCTCCGACAGGGACACCGGGGAGCTGTTTTTT. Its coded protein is CASSSDRDTGELFF.